This entry lists 15 T cell receptor beta chains sequenced from one sample in a study of blood T cells in healthy people across ages. Then a second PCR, running about 6 to 12 cycles, was carried out with a sample-barcoded 5' primer and a J-beta primer mix. One entry per CDR3 protein, called by TCRdb with MiXCR from the 5' RACE reads. Among roughly 860,000 distinct CDR3 sequences, 62% were seen once, and the ten largest hold about a quarter. Input material: blood. The receptors here all came from a man aged 25 to 45 in good health.

This chain connects TRBV3-1 to TRBJ2-1; the D gene is possibly TRBD2 (7 bases). V lost 6 bases and J 2 bases, leaving 23 bases between the germline ends. Germline V gene lookup returns CDR1 LGHDT and CDR2 YNNKEL (reference sequence). The CDR3 is 18 amino acids. In DNA, the CDR3 is TGTGCCAGCAGACAGCTGGGGGGGCCGACTTTCCCCTACAATGAGCAGTTCTTC. Encoded protein: CASRQLGGPTFPYNEQFF.

V is TRBV6-5 and J is TRBJ2-7; 10 bases map to TRBD2. Germline V CDR1 and CDR2: MNHEY, SVGAGI. The CDR3 is 16 residues long. J was trimmed by 4 bases and V by 2 bases; bases with no gene match: 8. The CDR3 sequence: CASSYGGVAGGYEQYF. Here the CDR3 DNA reads TGTGCCAGCAGTTACGGTGGGGTAGCGGGGGGTTACGAGCAGTACTTC.

The rearrangement links TRBV10-3 to TRBJ2-3; TRBD1 matches 8 bases. The CDR3 has 16 residues. CDR1 and CDR2 (germline): ENHRY, SYGVKD. V gave up 10 bases and J gave up 1 base; unmatched junction bases: 13. CDR3 protein: CATSGAPGQGTDTQYF. The CDR3 region has the DNA TGTGCCACATCAGGGGCTCCGGGACAGGGCACAGATACGCAGTATTTT.

This clonotype appeared a single time. This sequence joins TRBV7-9 and TRBJ2-3; tentatively, D is TRBD2 (5 bases). CDR1 is SEHNR and CDR2 is FQNEAQ in the germline V gene (reference sequence). V shed 3 bases and J shed 0 bases, with 19 bases lying between them. CDR3 size: 18 residues. The CDR3: CASSFPRQRTSSTDTQYF. CDR3 bases: TGTGCCAGCAGCTTTCCTCGGCAGCGGACTTCTAGCACAGATACGCAGTATTTT.

Remarks on this clonotype: The junction differs from germline at one of its ends, possibly a read error. The rearrangement uses TRBV30 and TRBJ2-1; 14 bases fit TRBD2. The germline V gene encodes CDR1 GTSNPN and CDR2 SVGIG (reference sequence). This CDR3 contains 13 residues. Here the CDR3 reads CAWSPGLAGATYF. Here the CDR3 DNA reads TGTGCCTGGAGTCCGGGACTAGCGGGGGCCACGTACTTC.

There are a few counts of this clonotype. This chain uses TRBV11-2 with TRBJ2-3; D is uncertain. Germline CDR1 SGHAT, CDR2 FQNNGV. Between the trimmed V and J ends, which lost 0 bases and 6 bases, there was a span of 7 bases. The CDR3 runs to 13 residues. The CDR3, as DNA: TGTGCCAGCAGCTTAGAGTGGCGGGATACGCAGTATTTT. Its protein is CASSLEWRDTQYF. Combining the CDR3 with reference TRBV11-2 and TRBJ2-3 gives the whole variable domain EAGVAQSPRYKIIEKRQSVAFWCNPISGHATLYWYQQILGQGPKLLIQFQNNGVVDDSQLPKDRFSAERLKGVDSTLKIQPAKLEDSAVYLCASSLEWRDTQYFGPGTRLTVL.

The chain employs TRBV6-5 and TRBJ2-1; a possible D gene is TRBD1 (6 bases). The CDR3 runs to 16 residues. Germline V gives CDR1 MNHEY, CDR2 SVGAGI. The V end was cut by 2 bases, the J end by 3 bases, with 14 bases between. CDR3 DNA: TGTGCCAGCAGTTACACCCCCAGGGGCGACTACAATGAGCAGTTCTTC. Protein sequence: CASSYTPRGDYNEQFF.

The chain is built from TRBV20-1 and TRBJ2-5; D tentatively fits TRBD1 or TRBD2 (7 bases each). The J call could be wrong; TRBJ2-7 is a better fit for the DNA end. Germline V CDR1 and CDR2: DFQATT, SNEGSKA (reference sequence). CDR3 length: 13 amino acids. The CDR3, as DNA: TGCAGTGCCTTGACAGGGACTACCTACGAGCAGTACTTC. Its translation: CSALTGTTYEQYF.

In its sample, this clonotype was seen a few times. This chain joins TRBV9 and TRBJ2-1, with D possibly matching TRBD2 (6 bases). Germline V lookup: CDR1 SGDLS, CDR2 YYNGEE. V was trimmed by 3 bases and J by 8 bases, leaving 15 bases between them. This CDR3 is built from 14 residues. CDR3 coding DNA: TGTGCCAGCAGCGAGAATAGCGGTGGGGATGAGCAGTTCTTC. It translates to CASSENSGGDEQFF.

The CDR3 spells CATSREGMGGTQYF. CDR3 sequence (DNA): TGTGCCACCAGCAGAGAGGGTATGGGCGGGACCCAGTACTTC. The V and J genes are TRBV15 and TRBJ2-5; unclear D gene. CDR1 is LNHNV, CDR2 YYDKDF, per germline (reference sequence). This CDR3 region has 14 residues. V lost 0 bases to trimming and J lost 7 bases, with 12 bases between them.

Concerning this clonotype: A read error may produce the germline difference seen at one junction end. This chain connects TRBV29-1 to TRBJ2-2; D ambiguous. Germline V gene data show CDR1 as SQVTM and CDR2 as ANQGSEA. The CDR3 length is 15 residues. The DNA for the CDR3 is TGCAACGTTGTGTGGGGATTATCCAATGTCGGGGAGCTGTTTTTT. This encodes CNVVWGLSNVGELFF.

This chain connects TRBV29-1 to TRBJ2-5; D gene unclear. Germline V CDR1 and CDR2: SQVTM, ANQGSEA. Between the trimmed V and J ends, which lost 4 bases and 0 bases, there was a span of 6 bases. This CDR3 has 12 residues. Written as DNA, the CDR3 is TGCAGCGTTGGACTGAACCAAGAGACCCAGTACTTC. This encodes CSVGLNQETQYF.

This clonotype was seen a few times. This rearrangement joins TRBV7-2 to TRBJ2-7; D is ambiguous. The CDR3 contains 14 residues. CDR1 is SGHTA and CDR2 is FQGNSA in the germline V gene. Trimming took off 1 base at V and 0 bases at J, with 7 bases between the two ends. The CDR3 DNA sequence: TGTGCCAGCAGCTTAGGCGCGCACTCCTACGAGCAGTACTTC. Encoded protein: CASSLGAHSYEQYF. Complete variable domain (other parts from reference TRBV7-2 and TRBJ2-7): GAGVSQSPSNKVTEKGKDVELRCDPISGHTALYWYRQSLGQGLEFLIYFQGNSAPDKSGLPSDRFSAERTGGSVSTLTIQRTQQEDSAVYLCASSLGAHSYEQYFGPGTRLTVT.

A word on this clonotype: One end of the junction fails to match germline, which may point to a read error. This chain connects TRBV12-3 or TRBV12-4 to TRBJ2-5; weak D call: TRBD1 (6 bases). CDR3 size: 14 residues. The CDR3 DNA is TGTGCCAGCACGATGACAGGTTACCAAGGGACCCAGTACTTC. This gives the protein CASTMTGYQGTQYF.

This clonotype appeared many times. The CDR3 nucleotides read TGTGCCAGCAGCGGGGGGACTAGCGGGCTCTACGAGCAGTACTTC. Protein: CASSGGTSGLYEQYF. The rearrangement uses TRBV2 and TRBJ2-7, with 12 bases fitting TRBD2. This CDR3 is built from 15 residues. CDR1 is SNHLY, CDR2 FYNNEI, per germline. The trim removed 6 bases at V and 3 bases at J, leaving 6 bases unmatched. Together with reference TRBV2 and TRBJ2-7, the CDR3 gives the full variable domain: EPEVTQTPSHQVTQMGQEVILRCVPISNHLYFYWYRQILGQKVEFLVSFYNNEISEKSEIFDDQFSVERPDGSNFTLKIRSTKLEDSAMYFCASSGGTSGLYEQYFGPGTRLTVT.